The present T cell receptor (beta chain) was sequenced within a study of T-cell memory formation after mild COVID-19. Each CDR3 protein gets one entry after TCRdb re-called the 5' RACE reads with MiXCR. The table shows about 410,000 distinct CDR3 sequences, with 20% to 25% occurring only once. This clonotype was seen more than once but under ten times. V was trimmed by 4 bases and J by 8 bases, leaving 20 bases between them. Germline V gene sequence: CDR1 SEHNR, CDR2 FQNEAQ (reference sequence). This CDR3 is built from 16 residues. This chain connects TRBV7-9 to TRBJ1-4, with D tentatively TRBD1 (5 bases). Source material: PBMCs or a T cell subset sorted from them (not recorded which). This sequence was found in an adult woman who had mild COVID-19 (a few samples of this study predate the infection). Cell type and time point are not known. As DNA, the CDR3 is TGTGCCAGCAGCTGGCTTTTGGGACTAACCGAAGAAAAACTGTTTTTT. This encodes CASSWLLGLTEEKLFF.